This is a list of T cell receptor beta chains from one sample in a study of beta chain features in type 1 diabetes. Using immunoSEQ multiplex PCR, the repertoire was profiled, and TCRdb retains in-frame clones only, with some absent. The sample holds around 710,000 clones, around 11% seen once. The sequenced sample consisted of naive CD4+ T cells from blood. Receptor source: a man aged 25-40 years with type 1 diabetes. CDR3s include the opening cysteine and the closing phenylalanine or tryptophan. Each record gives: V gene, J gene, CDR3 protein.

v_gene: TRBV6-5; j_gene: TRBJ1-2; CDR3aa: CAIRDISNYGYTF
v_gene: TRBV5-1; j_gene: TRBJ2-7; CDR3aa: CASSLSGGLAGLLSYEQYF
v_gene: TRBV5-1; j_gene: TRBJ1-1; CDR3aa: CASSLGQASLMNTEAFF
v_gene: TRBV5-6; j_gene: TRBJ1-4; CDR3aa: CASSLRQGEEKLFF
v_gene: TRBV9; j_gene: TRBJ2-3; CDR3aa: CASSVATGRDSTDTQYF
v_gene: TRBV5-6; j_gene: TRBJ2-5; CDR3aa: CASSEPTSVETQYF
v_gene: TRBV5-4; j_gene: TRBJ2-7; CDR3aa: CASRDDRVYEQYF
v_gene: TRBV6-5; j_gene: TRBJ1-2; CDR3aa: CASSYSQATYGYTF
v_gene: TRBV27; j_gene: TRBJ2-7; CDR3aa: CASSVRDTPRGEQYF
v_gene: TRBV7-9; j_gene: TRBJ1-3; CDR3aa: CASGGQAASGNTIYF
v_gene: TRBV7-9; j_gene: TRBJ2-1; CDR3aa: CASSPPRGHNEQFF
v_gene: TRBV7-9; j_gene: TRBJ2-7; CDR3aa: CASSPAGAGGYEQYF
v_gene: TRBV5-1; j_gene: TRBJ2-3; CDR3aa: CASRVGADTQYF
v_gene: TRBV29-1; j_gene: TRBJ2-7; CDR3aa: CSVSRTGNGEQYF
v_gene: TRBV7-2; j_gene: TRBJ2-2; CDR3aa: CATGGRGHTGELFF
v_gene: TRBV18; j_gene: TRBJ2-5; CDR3aa: CASSPGNEGETQYF
v_gene: TRBV7-3; j_gene: TRBJ1-1; CDR3aa: CASSLGKNTEAFF
v_gene: TRBV18; j_gene: TRBJ1-6; CDR3aa: CASSSTGNNSPLHF
v_gene: TRBV19; j_gene: TRBJ2-1; CDR3aa: CASQTQGTLSYNEQFF
v_gene: TRBV2; j_gene: TRBJ1-5; CDR3aa: CASRVEGGSNQPQHF
v_gene: TRBV20-1; j_gene: TRBJ2-7; CDR3aa: CSAHEHDEQYF
v_gene: TRBV7-9; j_gene: TRBJ1-2; CDR3aa: CASSLGTDGRYGYTF
v_gene: TRBV5-4; j_gene: TRBJ2-2; CDR3aa: CASSLEGQGGGELFF
v_gene: TRBV5-1; j_gene: TRBJ2-5; CDR3aa: CASSFGTLQETQYF
v_gene: TRBV4-3; j_gene: TRBJ2-7; CDR3aa: CASSQEWGIWEQYF
v_gene: TRBV5-1; j_gene: TRBJ2-4; CDR3aa: CASSPDGTKNIQYF
v_gene: TRBV11-2; j_gene: TRBJ1-1; CDR3aa: CASSPNPGDTEAFF
v_gene: TRBV6-1; j_gene: TRBJ1-2; CDR3aa: CASSPDRSGYGYTF
v_gene: TRBV6-5; j_gene: TRBJ2-1; CDR3aa: CASSYGQRGYNEQFF
v_gene: TRBV28; j_gene: TRBJ1-2; CDR3aa: CASSPDSYGYTF